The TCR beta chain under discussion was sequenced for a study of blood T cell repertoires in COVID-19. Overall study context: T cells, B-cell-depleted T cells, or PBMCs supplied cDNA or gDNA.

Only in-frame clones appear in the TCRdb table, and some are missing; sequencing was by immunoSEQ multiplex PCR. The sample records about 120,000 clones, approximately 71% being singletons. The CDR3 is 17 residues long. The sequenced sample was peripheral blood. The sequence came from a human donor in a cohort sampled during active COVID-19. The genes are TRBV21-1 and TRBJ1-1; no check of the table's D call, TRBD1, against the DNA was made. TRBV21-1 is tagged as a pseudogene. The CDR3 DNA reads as TGTGCCAGCAGCAAAGGACCGGACAGGGGGGCGAACACTGAAGCTTTCTTT. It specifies CASSKGPDRGANTEAFF.